This TCR beta chain was retrieved from a study of a mutant IDH1 vaccine in newly diagnosed glioma. Overall study context: Either 4-6 weeks after radiotherapy alone or alongside temozolomide, vaccination was begun.

CDR3 length: 14 amino acids. This table comes from immunoSEQ multiplex PCR, and its TCRdb copy is limited to in-frame clones, with some not included. The sample lists under 60,000 clones; 70% to 85% were seen once. Stated time point: week 47, end of study. The content of each vaccine dose was 300 ug of mutant IDH1 20-mer peptide, and topical imiquimod accompanied it. On this clone: Its antigen is unidentified.

The genes are TRBV21-1 and TRBJ2-7. TRBV21-1 is annotated as a pseudogene. This receptor was taken from a woman aged 40 to 50 with glioma. Some clones in this sample may be carry-over from other donors' samples. The specimen comprised PBMCs, sampled from a glioma patient whose treatment included an IDH1 peptide vaccine. DNA of the CDR3: TGTGCCAGCAGCAGAACCGGGCCCGCGAGGGAGCAGTACTTC. This gives the protein CASSRTGPAREQYF.